This T cell receptor (beta chain) appears in the sequencing data of a study of CD8 T cells in Susac syndrome. Germline V gene data show CDR1 as SGHRS and CDR2 as YFSETQ. The CDR3 extends over 13 amino acids. Between the trimmed V and J ends, which lost 1 base and 1 base, there was a span of 5 bases. Study-wide results and limits: Individuals included in the TCR sequencing and HLA analysis were acknowledged by the study to be relatively few in number.

In this sample, this clonotype turned up a few times. Its specificity is not known. With random hexamers, roughly 0.45 to 1 ug RNA was reverse transcribed. TCRdb fed the immunoSEQ multiplex PCR reads into MiXCR, producing one record per CDR3 protein. The sample records about 300,000 distinct CDR3 sequences, 75% to 90% being singletons. CD8+ and CD4+ blood T cells underwent TCR beta sequencing. Sequencing was carried out using CD8+ T cells from PBMCs. This clonotype originated in a human donor with multiple sclerosis. V is TRBV5-1 and J is TRBJ1-1; D unclear. CDR3 protein: CASSLLTNTEAFF. CDR3 nucleotides: TGCGCCAGCAGCTTGCTGACGAACACTGAAGCTTTCTTT.